This T cell receptor beta chain was recovered during a study of blood T cell repertoires in COVID-19. Across the study: The United States, Italy and Spain were the sources of the acute and convalescent COVID-19 samples. PBMCs, B-cell-depleted T cells, or T cells provided the cDNA or gDNA that made up the material.

Here immunoSEQ multiplex PCR was the method, and the copy in TCRdb shows in-frame clones only, minus some. The table has 150,000 to 200,000 clones, around 89% seen once. This clone has a single count. Germline CDR1 reads SGHVS; CDR2 reads FQNEAQ. The V gene lost 5 bases and the J gene lost 8 bases, with 10 bases spanning the gap. The CDR3 covers 12 residues. The sample taken for sequencing was peripheral blood. This chain links TRBV7-8 with TRBJ2-1, with D tentatively TRBD1 (5 bases). The origin of this receptor is a human donor in a cohort sampled during active COVID-19. CDR3 sequence reads: CASSMTVDEQFF. The DNA for the CDR3 is TGTGCCAGCAGCATGACAGTCGATGAGCAGTTCTTC.